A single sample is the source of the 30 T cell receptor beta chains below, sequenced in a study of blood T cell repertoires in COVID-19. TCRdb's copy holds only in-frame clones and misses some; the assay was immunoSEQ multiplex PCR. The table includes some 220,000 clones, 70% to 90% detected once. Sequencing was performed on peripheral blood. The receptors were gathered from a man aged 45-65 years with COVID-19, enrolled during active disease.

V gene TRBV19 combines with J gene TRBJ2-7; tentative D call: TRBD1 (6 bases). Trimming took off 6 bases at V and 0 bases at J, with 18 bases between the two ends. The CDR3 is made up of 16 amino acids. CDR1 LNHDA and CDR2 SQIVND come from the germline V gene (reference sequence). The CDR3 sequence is CASRDTGSPSSYEQYF. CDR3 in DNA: TGTGCCAGTAGAGATACAGGGTCCCCGAGCTCCTACGAGCAGTACTTC.

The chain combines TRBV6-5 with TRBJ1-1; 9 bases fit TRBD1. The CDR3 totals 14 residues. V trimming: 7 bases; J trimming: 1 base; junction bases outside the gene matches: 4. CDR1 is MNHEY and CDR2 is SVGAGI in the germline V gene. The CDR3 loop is CASNTGGANTEAFF. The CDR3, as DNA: TGTGCCAGCAATACAGGGGGCGCGAACACTGAAGCTTTCTTT.

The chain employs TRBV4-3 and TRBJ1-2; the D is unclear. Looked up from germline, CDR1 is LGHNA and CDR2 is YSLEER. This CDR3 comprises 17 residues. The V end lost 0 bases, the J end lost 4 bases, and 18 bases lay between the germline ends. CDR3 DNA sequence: TGCGCCAGCAGCCAAGAGAGGACGGGGAACTTAGTCTATGGCTACACCTTC. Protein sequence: CASSQERTGNLVYGYTF.

The CDR3 region has the DNA TGTGCCAGCAGGGCAGAAAACATTCAGTACTTC. As protein: CASRAENIQYF. This chain uses TRBV2 with TRBJ2-4; no firm D call. The CDR3 spans 11 residues. The germline V and J ends were trimmed by 6 bases and 5 bases, with 5 bases remaining between them. From germline, CDR1 is SNHLY and CDR2 FYNNEI.

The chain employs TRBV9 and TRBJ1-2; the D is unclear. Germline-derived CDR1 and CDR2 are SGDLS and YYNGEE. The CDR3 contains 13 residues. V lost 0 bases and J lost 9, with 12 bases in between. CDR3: CASSVGEYRSYTF. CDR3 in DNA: TGTGCCAGCAGCGTAGGGGAGTACCGAAGCTACACCTTC.

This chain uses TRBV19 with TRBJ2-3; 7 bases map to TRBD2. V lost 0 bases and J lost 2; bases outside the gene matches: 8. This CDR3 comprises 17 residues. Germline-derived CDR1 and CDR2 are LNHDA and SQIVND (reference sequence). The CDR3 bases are TGTGCCAGTAGTATAGACAGCGGGGACCAAACCACAGATACGCAGTATTTT. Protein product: CASSIDSGDQTTDTQYF.

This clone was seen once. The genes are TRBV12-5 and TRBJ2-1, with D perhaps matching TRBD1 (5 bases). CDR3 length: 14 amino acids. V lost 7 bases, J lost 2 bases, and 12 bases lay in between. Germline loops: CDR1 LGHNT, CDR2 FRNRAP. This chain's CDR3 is CASAPGQAYNEQFF. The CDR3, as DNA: TGTGCTAGTGCTCCAGGACAAGCCTACAATGAGCAGTTCTTC.

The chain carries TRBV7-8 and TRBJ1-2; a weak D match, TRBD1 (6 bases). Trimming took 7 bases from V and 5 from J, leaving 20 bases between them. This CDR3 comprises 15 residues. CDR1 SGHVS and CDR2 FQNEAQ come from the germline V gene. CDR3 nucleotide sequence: TGTGCCAGCATCCCTGGACAGCCCCGTTTTTATGGCTACACCTTC. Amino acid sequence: CASIPGQPRFYGYTF.

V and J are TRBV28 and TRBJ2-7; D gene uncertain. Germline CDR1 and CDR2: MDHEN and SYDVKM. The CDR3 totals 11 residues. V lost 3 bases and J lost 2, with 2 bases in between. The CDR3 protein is CASSFTYEQYF. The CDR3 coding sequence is TGTGCCAGCAGTTTTACCTACGAGCAGTACTTC.

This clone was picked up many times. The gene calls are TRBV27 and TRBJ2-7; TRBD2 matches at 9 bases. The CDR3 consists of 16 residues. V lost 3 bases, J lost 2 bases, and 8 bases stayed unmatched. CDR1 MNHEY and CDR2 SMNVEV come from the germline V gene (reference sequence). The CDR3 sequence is CASSFRAGGTAYEQYF. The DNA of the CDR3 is TGTGCCAGCAGTTTTAGGGCGGGGGGGACGGCCTACGAGCAGTACTTC.

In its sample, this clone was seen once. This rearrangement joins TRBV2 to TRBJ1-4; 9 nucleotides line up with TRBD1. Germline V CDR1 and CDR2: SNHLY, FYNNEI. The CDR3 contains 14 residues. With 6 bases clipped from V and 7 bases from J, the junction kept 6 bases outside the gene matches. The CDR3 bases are TGTGCCAGCAGACGACAGGGGGAGGGTGAAAAACTGTTTTTT. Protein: CASRRQGEGEKLFF.

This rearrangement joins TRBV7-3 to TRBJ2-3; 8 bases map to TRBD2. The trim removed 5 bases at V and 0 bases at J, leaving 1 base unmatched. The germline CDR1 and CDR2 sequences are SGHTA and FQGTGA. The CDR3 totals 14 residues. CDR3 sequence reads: CASSAGGSTDTQYF. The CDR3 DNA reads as TGTGCCAGCAGCGCGGGGGGTAGCACAGATACGCAGTATTTT. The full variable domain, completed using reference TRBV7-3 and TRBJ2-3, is GAGVSQTPSNKVTEKGKYVELRCDPISGHTALYWYRQSLGQGPEFLIYFQGTGAADDSGLPNDRFFAVRPEGSVSTLKIQRTERGDSAVYLCASSAGGSTDTQYFGPGTRLTVL.

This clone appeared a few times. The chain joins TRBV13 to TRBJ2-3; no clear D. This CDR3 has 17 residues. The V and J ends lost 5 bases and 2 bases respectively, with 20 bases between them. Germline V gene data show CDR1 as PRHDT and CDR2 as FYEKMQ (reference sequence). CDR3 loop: CASSPPGGVYDTDTQYF. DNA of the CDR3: TGTGCCAGCAGCCCGCCTGGTGGAGTTTATGACACAGATACGCAGTATTTT.

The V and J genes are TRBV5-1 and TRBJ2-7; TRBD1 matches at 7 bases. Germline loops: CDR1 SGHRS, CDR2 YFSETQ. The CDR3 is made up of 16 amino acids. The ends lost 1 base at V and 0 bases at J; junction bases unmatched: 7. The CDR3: CASSLNRQGSSYEQYF. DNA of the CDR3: TGCGCCAGCAGCTTGAACAGACAGGGTAGCTCCTACGAGCAGTACTTC.

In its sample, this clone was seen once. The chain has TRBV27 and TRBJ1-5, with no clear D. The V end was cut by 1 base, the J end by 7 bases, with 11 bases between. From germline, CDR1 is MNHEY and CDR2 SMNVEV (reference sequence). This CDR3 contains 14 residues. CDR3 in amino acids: CASSLFGQSQPQHF. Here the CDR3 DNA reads TGTGCCAGCAGTTTATTTGGTCAGTCGCAGCCCCAGCATTTT.

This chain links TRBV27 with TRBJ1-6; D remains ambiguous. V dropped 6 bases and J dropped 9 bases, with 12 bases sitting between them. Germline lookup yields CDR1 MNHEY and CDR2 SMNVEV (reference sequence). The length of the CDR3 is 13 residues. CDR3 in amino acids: CASRDAGFSPLHF. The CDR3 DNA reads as TGTGCCAGCAGGGACGCGGGGTTTTCACCCCTCCACTTT.

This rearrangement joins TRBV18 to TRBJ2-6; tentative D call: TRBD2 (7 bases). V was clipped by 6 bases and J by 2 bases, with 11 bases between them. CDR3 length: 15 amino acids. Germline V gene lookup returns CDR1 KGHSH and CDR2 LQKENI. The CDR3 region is CASSRGATGANVLTF. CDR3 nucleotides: TGTGCCAGCTCTCGGGGGGCAACTGGGGCCAACGTCCTGACTTTC.

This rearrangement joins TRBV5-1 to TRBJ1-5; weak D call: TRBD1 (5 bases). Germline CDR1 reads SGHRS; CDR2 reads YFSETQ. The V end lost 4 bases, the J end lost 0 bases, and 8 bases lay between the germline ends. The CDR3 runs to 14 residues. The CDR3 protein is CASSPGHSNQPQHF. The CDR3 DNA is TGCGCCAGCAGCCCTGGACATAGCAATCAGCCCCAGCATTTT.

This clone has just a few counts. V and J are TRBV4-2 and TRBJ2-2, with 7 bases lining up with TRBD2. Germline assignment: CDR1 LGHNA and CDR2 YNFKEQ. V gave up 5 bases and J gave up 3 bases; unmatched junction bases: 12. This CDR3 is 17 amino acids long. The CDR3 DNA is TGTGCCAGCAGCGTTCTACAACAGGCGGGGGACACCGGGGAGCTGTTTTTT. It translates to CASSVLQQAGDTGELFF.

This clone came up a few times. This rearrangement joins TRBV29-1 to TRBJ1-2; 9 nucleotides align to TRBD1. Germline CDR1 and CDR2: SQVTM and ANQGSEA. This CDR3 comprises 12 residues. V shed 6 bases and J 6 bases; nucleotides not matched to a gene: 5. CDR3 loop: CSVPTGGNGYTF. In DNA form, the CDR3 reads TGCAGCGTGCCGACAGGGGGAAATGGCTACACCTTC.

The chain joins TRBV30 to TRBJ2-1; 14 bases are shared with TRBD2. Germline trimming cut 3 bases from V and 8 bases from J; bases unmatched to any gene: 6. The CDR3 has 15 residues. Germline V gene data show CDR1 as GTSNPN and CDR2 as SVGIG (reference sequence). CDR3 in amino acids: CAWSSGLAGADEQFF. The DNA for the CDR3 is TGTGCCTGGAGCTCGGGACTAGCGGGGGCCGATGAGCAGTTCTTC.

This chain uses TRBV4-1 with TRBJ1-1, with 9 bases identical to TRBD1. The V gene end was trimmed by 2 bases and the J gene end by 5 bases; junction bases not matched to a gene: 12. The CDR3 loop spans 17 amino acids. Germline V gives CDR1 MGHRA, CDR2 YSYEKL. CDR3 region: CASSQYHPGQGRTEAFF. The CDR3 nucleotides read TGCGCCAGCAGCCAATATCACCCAGGACAGGGGAGGACTGAAGCTTTCTTT.

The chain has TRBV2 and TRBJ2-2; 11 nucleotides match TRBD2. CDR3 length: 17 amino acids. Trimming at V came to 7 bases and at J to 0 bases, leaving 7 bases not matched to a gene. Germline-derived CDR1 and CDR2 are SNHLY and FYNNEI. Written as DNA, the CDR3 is TGTGCCAGCAAACCGGGACTAGCGGATACGAACACCGGGGAGCTGTTTTTT. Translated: CASKPGLADTNTGELFF.

This CDR3 is CASSNVHRGKREKLFF. CDR3 DNA sequence: TGCGCCAGCAGTAATGTTCACAGGGGGAAACGGGAAAAACTGTTTTTT. The rearrangement uses TRBV23-1 and TRBJ1-4; 8 positions agree with TRBD1. TRBV23-1 is known as an ORF, though its function is uncertain. The CDR3 has 16 amino acids. J gave up 8 bases and V 5 bases, and 13 bases lay outside the gene matches.

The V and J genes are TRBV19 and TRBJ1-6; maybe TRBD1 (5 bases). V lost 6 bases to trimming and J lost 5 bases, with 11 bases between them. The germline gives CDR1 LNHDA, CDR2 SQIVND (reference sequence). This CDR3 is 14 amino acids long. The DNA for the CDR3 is TGTGCCAGTAGCGCGATACAGGATAATTCACCCCTCCACTTT. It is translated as CASSAIQDNSPLHF.

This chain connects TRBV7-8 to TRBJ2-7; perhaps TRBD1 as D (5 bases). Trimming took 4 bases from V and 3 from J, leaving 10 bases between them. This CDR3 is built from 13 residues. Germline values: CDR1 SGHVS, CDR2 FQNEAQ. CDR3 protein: CASSSTQGYEQYF. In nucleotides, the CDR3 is TGTGCCAGCAGCTCGACCCAGGGCTACGAGCAGTACTTC.

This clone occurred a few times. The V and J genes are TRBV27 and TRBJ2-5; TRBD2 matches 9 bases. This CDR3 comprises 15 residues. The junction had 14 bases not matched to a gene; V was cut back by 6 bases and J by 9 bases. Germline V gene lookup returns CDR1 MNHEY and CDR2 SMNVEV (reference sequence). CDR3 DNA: TGTGCCAGCAGCTTGACCGGGACTAGCAGTCGGGCCCAGTACTTC. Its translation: CASSLTGTSSRAQYF.

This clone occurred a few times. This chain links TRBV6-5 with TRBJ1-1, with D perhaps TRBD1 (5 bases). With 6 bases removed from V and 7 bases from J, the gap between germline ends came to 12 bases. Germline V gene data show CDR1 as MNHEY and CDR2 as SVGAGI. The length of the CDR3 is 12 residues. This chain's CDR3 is CASRRQFFEAFF. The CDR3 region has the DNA TGTGCCAGCAGGAGACAGTTTTTTGAAGCTTTCTTT.

As DNA, the CDR3 is TGCAGCGCCCAGCGGGGGGCTAGCACAGATACGCAGTATTTT. It translates to CSAQRGASTDTQYF. J is TRBJ2-3 and V is TRBV29-1; 9 nucleotides agree with TRBD2. V gave up 7 bases and J gave up 0 bases; unmatched junction bases: 5. CDR1 is SQVTM, CDR2 ANQGSEA, per germline. This CDR3 has 14 amino acids.

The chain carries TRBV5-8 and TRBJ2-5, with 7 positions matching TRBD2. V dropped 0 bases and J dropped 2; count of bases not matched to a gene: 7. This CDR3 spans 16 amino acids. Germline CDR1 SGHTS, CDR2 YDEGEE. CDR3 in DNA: TGTGCCAGCAGCTTGGTTATTCTAGCGGATCAAGAGACCCAGTACTTC. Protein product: CASSLVILADQETQYF.